This TCR beta chain was obtained from a study of blood T cell repertoires in COVID-19. Turning to the study itself: Samples representing acute and convalescent COVID-19 were sourced from the United States, Italy and Spain. PBMCs, B-cell-depleted T cells, or T cells provided the cDNA or gDNA that made up the material.

Germline lookup yields CDR1 GTSNPN and CDR2 SVGIG (reference sequence). Between the trimmed V and J ends, which lost 4 bases and 9 bases, there was a span of 18 bases. The CDR3 contains 13 residues. Original processing methods: Cell counts per sample came from amplifying reference gene primers. Clones were sequenced by immunoSEQ multiplex PCR, and TCRdb holds only the in-frame ones, with some missing. V, J and clone size are taken as reported in that table, and D and trimming were inferred from the DNA itself. The top ten hold approximately 2% of the sample, which has about 280,000 clones, around 86% seen once.

Specimen: peripheral blood. The chain uses TRBV30 and TRBJ1-2; perhaps TRBD1 as D (5 bases). The sequence was obtained from a woman between 25 and 40 years old who had recovered from COVID-19. CDR3 loop: CAWNEGTSSRYTF. As DNA, the CDR3 is TGTGCCTGGAATGAAGGGACTTCAAGTCGCTACACCTTC.